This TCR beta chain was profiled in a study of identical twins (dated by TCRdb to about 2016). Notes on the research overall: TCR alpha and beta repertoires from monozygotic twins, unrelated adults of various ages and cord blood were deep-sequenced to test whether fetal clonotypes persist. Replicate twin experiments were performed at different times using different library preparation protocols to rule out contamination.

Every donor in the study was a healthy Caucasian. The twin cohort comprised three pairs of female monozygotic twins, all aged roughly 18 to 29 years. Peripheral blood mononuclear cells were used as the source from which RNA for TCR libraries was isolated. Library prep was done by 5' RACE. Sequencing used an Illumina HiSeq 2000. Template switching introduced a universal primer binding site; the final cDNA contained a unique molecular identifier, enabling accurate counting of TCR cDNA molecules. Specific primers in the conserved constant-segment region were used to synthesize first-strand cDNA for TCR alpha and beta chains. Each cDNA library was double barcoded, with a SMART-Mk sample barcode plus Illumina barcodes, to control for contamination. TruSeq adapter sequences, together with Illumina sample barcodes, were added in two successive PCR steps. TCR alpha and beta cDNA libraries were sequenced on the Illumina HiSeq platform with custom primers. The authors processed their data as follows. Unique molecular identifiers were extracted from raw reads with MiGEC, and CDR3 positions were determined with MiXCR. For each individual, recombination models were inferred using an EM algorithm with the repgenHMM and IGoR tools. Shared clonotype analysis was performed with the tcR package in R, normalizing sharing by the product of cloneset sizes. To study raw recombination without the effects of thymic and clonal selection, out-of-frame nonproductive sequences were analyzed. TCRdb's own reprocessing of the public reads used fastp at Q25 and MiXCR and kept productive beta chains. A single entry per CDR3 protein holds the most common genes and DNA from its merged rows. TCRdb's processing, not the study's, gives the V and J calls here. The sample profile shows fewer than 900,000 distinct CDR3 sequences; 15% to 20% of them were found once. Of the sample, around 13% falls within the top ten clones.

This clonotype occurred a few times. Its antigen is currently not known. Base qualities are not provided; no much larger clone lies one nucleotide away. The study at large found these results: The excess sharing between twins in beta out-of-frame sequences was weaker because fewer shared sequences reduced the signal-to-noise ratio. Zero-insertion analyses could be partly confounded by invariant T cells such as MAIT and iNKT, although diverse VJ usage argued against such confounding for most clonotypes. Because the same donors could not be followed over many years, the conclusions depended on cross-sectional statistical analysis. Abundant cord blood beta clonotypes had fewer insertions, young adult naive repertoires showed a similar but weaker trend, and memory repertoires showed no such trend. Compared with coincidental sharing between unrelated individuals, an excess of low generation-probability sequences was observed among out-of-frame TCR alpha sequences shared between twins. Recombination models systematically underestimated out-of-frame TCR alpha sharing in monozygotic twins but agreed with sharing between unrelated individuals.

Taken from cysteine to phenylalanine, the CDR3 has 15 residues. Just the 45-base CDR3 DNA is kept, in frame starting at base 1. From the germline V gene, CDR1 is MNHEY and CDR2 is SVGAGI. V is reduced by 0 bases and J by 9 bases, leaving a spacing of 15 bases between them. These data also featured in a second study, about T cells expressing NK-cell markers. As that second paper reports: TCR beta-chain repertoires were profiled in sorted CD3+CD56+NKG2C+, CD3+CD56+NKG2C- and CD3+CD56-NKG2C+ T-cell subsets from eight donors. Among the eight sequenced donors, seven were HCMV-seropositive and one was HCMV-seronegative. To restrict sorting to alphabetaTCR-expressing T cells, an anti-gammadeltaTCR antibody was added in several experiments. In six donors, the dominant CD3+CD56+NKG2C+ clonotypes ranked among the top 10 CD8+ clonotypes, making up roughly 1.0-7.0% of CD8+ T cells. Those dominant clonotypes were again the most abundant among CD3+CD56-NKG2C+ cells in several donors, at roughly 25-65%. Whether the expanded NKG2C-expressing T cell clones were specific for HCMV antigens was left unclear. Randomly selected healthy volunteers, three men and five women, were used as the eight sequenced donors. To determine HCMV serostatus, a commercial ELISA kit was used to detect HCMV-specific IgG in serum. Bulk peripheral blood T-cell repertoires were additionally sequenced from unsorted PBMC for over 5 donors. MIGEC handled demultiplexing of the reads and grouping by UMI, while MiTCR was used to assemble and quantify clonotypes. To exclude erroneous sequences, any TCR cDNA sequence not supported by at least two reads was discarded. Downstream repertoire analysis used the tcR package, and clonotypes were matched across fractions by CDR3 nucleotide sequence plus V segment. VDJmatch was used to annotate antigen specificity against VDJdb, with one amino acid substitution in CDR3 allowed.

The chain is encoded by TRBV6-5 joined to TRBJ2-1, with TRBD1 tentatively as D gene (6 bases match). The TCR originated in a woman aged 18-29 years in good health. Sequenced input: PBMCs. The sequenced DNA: TGTGCCAGCAGTTACTCCATCACAGGGATAGGTGAGCAGTTCTTC. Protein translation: CASSYSITGIGEQFF.